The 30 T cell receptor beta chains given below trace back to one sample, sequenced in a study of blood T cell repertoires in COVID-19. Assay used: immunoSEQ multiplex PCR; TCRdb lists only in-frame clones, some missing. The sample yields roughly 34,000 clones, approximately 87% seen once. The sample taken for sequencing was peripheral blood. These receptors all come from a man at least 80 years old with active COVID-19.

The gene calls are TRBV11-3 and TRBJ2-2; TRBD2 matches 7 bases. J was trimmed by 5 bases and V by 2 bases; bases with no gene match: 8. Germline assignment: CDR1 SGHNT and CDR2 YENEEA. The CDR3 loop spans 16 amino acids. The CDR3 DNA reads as TGTGCCAGCAGCTTACGGGCGGGAGCGGGGACCGGGGAGCTGTTTTTT. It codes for CASSLRAGAGTGELFF.

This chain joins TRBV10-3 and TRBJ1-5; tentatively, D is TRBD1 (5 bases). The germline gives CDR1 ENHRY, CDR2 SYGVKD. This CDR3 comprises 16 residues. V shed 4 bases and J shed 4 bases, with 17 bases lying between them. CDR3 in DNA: TGTGCCATCAGTGGGGGGGGAATCAATGGGAATCAGCCCCAGCATTTT. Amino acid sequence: CAISGGGINGNQPQHF.

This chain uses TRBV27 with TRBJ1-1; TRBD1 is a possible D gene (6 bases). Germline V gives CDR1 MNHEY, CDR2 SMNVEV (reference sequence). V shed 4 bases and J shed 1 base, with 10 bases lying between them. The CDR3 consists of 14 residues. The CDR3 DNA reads TGTGCCAGCAGTTGGTTACAGGGGAACACTGAAGCTTTCTTT. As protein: CASSWLQGNTEAFF.

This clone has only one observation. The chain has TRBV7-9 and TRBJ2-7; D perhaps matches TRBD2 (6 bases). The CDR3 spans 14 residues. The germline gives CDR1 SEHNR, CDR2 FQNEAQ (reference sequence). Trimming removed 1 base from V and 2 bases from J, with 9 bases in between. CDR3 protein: CASSLVADPYEQYF. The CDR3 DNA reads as TGTGCCAGCAGCTTAGTAGCGGACCCCTACGAGCAGTACTTC.

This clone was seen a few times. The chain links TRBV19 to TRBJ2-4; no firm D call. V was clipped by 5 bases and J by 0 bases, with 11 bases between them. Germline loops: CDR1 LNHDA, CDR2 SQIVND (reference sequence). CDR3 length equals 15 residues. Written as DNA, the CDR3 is TGTGCCAGTAGTTCACCCCAGTTAGCCAAAAACATTCAGTACTTC. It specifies CASSSPQLAKNIQYF.

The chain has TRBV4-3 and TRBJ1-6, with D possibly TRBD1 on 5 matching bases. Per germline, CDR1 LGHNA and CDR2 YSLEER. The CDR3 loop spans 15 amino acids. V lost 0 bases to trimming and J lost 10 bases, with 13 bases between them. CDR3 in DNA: TGCGCCAGCAGCCAAGATCCCAGGGTCGGCTCACCCCTCCACTTT. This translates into CASSQDPRVGSPLHF.

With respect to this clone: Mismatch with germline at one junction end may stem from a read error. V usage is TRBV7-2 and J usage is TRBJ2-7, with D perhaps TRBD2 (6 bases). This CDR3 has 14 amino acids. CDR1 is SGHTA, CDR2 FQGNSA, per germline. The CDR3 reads CVSSRGLAAGEQYF. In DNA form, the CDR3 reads TGTGTCAGCAGCCGGGGACTCGCAGCCGGCGAGCAGTACTTC.

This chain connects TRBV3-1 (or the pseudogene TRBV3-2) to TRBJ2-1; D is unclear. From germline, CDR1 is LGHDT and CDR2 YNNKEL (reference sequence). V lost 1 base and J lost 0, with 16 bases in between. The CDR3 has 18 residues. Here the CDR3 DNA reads TGTGCCAGCAGCCAAGTGGTGGCGCGGCAGAGCTCCTACAATGAGCAGTTCTTC. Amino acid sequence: CASSQVVARQSSYNEQFF.

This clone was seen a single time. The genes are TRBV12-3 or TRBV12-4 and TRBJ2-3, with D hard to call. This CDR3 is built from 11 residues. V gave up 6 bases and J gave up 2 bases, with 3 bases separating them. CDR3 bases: TGTGCCAGCAGCGTCACAGATACGCAGTATTTT. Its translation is CASSVTDTQYF.

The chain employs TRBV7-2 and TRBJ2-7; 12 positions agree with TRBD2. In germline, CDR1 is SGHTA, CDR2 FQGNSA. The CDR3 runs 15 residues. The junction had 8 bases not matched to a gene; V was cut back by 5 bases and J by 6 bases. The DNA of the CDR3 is TGTGCCAGCAGCCCTCAACTAGCGGGAGGAGGCGAGCAGTACTTC. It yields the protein CASSPQLAGGGEQYF.

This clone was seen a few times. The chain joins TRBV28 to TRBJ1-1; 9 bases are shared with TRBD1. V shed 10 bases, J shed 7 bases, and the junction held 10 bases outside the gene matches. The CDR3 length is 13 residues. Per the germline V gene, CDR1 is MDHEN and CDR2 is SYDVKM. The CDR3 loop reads CATHRDRASEAFF. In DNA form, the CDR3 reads TGTGCCACCCACCGGGACAGGGCGAGTGAAGCTTTCTTT.

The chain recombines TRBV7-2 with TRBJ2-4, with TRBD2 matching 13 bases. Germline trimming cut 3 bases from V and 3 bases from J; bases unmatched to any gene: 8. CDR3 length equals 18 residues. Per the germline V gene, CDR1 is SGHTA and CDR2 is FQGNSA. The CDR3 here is CASSLSPGLAGVKNIQYF. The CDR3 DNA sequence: TGTGCCAGCAGCTTGTCCCCCGGACTAGCGGGAGTCAAAAACATTCAGTACTTC.

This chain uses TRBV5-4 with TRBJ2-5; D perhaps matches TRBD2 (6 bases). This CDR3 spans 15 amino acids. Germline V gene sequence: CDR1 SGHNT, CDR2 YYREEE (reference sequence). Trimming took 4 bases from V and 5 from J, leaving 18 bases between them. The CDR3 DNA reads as TGTGCCAGCAGCGGCCGGGAGCTGGGTCGGGAGACCCAGTACTTC. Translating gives CASSGRELGRETQYF.

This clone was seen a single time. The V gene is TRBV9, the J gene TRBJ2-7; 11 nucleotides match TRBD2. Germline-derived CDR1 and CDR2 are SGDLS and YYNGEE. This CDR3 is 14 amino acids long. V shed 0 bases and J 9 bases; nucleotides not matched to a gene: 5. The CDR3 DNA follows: TGTGCCAGCAGCGTAGATAGCGGGAGGGGGGTGCAGTACTTC. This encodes CASSVDSGRGVQYF.

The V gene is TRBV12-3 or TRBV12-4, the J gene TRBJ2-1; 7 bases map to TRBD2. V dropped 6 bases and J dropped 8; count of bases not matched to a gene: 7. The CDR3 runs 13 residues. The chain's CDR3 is CASRSGKSDEQFF. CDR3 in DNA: TGTGCCAGCAGGAGCGGGAAGTCCGATGAGCAGTTCTTC.

In DNA form, the CDR3 reads TGTGCCAGCAGCTTCGGGACAGGGGGTACTAATGAAAAACTGTTTTTT. Translating it yields CASSFGTGGTNEKLFF. The chain is built from TRBV7-9 and TRBJ1-4; 11 positions match TRBD1. Germline V CDR1 and CDR2: SEHNR, FQNEAQ (reference sequence). The CDR3 spans 16 residues. V gave up 3 bases and J gave up 2 bases; unmatched junction bases: 2.

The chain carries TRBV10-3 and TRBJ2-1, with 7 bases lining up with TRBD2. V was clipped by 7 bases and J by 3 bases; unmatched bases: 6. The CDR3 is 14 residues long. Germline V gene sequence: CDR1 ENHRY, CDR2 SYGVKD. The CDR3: CAITAGVNYNEQFF. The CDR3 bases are TGTGCCATCACGGCGGGAGTTAACTACAATGAGCAGTTCTTC.

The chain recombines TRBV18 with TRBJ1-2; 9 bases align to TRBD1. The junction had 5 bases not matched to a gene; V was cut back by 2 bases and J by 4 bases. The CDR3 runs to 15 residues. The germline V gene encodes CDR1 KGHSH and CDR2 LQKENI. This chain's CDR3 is CASSPVTGGGYGYTF. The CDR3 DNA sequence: TGTGCCAGCTCACCAGTAACAGGGGGCGGCTATGGCTACACCTTC.

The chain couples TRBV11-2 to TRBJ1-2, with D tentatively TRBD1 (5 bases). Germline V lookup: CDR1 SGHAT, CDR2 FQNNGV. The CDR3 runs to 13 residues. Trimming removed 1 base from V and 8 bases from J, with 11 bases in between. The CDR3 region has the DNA TGTGCCAGCAGCTTAGCGCCAGGGTCGGGCTACACCTTC. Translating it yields CASSLAPGSGYTF.

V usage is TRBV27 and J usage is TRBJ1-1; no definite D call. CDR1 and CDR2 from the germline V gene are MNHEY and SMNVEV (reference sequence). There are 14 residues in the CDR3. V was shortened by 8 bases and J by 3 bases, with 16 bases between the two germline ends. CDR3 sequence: CASALRLSYTEAFF. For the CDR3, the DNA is TGTGCCAGCGCCTTACGCTTAAGCTACACTGAAGCTTTCTTT.

CDR3 DNA: TGCGCCAGTAGGGGGACAGCGAACACCGGGGAGCTGTTTTTT. Its protein is CASRGTANTGELFF. This sequence joins TRBV10-1 and TRBJ2-2; 7 nucleotides agree with TRBD1. This CDR3 is 14 amino acids long. The V and J ends lost 9 bases and 0 bases, in that order; junction bases with no gene match: 4. Germline V gene data show CDR1 as WNHNN and CDR2 as SYGVQD (reference sequence).

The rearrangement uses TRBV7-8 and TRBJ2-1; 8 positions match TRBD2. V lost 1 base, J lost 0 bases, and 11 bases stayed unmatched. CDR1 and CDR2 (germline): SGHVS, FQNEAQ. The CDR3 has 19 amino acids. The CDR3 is CASSLVGGAASGSYNEQFF. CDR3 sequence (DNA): TGTGCCAGCAGCTTAGTCGGGGGGGCTGCTAGCGGCTCCTACAATGAGCAGTTCTTC.

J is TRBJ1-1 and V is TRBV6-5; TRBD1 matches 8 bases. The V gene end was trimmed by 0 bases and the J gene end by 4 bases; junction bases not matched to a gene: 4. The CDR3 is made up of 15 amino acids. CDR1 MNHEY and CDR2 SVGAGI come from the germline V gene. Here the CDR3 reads CASSYSWQGATEAFF. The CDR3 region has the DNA TGTGCCAGCAGTTACTCTTGGCAGGGGGCCACTGAAGCTTTCTTT.

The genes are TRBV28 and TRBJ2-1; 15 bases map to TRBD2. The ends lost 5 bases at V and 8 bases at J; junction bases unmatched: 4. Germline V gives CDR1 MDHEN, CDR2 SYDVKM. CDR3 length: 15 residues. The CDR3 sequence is CASSRTSGRVDEQFF. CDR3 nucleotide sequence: TGTGCCAGCAGTCGGACTAGCGGGAGGGTCGATGAGCAGTTCTTC.

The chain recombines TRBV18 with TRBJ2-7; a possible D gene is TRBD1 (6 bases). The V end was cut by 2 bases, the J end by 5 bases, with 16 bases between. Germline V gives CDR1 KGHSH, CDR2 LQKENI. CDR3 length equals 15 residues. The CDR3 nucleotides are TGTGCCAGCTCACCATTAACAGGGAGTCTCGACGAGCAGTACTTC. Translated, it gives CASSPLTGSLDEQYF.

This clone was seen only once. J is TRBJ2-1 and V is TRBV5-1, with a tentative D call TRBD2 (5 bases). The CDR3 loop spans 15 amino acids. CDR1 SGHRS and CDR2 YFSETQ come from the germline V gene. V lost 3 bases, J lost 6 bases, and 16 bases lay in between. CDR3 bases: TGCGCCAGCAGCTCCCTAGCTGGGCTTAGCAATGAGCAGTTCTTC. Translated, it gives CASSSLAGLSNEQFF.

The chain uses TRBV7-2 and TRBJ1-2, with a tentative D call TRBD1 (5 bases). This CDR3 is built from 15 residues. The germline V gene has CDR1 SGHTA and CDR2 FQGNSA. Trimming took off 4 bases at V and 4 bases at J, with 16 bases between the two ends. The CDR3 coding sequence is TGTGCCAGCAGCTCCCCTGAGCGGGGGGTCTATGGCTACACCTTC. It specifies CASSSPERGVYGYTF.

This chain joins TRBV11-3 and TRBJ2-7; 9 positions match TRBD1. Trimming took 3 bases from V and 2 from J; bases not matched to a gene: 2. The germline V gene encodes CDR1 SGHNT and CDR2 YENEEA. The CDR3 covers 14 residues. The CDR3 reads CASSLTGGTYEQYF. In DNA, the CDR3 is TGTGCCAGCAGCTTGACAGGGGGAACCTACGAGCAGTACTTC.

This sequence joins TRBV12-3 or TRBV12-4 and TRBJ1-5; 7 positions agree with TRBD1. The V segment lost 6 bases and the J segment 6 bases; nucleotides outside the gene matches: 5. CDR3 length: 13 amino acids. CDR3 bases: TGTGCCAGCAGCCCCGACAGGGTTCAGCCCCAGCATTTT. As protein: CASSPDRVQPQHF.

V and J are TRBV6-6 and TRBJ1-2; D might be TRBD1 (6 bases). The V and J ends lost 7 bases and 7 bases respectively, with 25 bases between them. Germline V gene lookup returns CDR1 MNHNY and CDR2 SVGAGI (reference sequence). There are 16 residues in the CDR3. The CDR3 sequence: CASIRSRGDIVFGYTF. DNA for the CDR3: TGTGCCAGCATAAGATCTCGAGGGGACATTGTATTTGGCTACACCTTC.